Below are 16 T cell receptor beta chains sequenced from a single sample in a study of blood T cell repertoires in COVID-19 (TCRdb year 2020). The library was generated by the immunoSEQ multiplex PCR assay. Not all clones reach the TCRdb copy of this immuneACCESS table, which keeps in-frame sequences only. Checked studies attribute under half of the gap to unresolved V genes and leave the rest unexplained. Counted in this sample were more than 25,000 clones; about four fifths of them appeared once. The leading ten clones occupy approximately 42% of the sample. The specimen sequenced was peripheral blood. These receptors came from a woman older than 75 with acute or convalescent COVID-19.

The chain couples TRBV2 to TRBJ1-2, with D perhaps TRBD1 (5 bases). Germline CDR1 reads SNHLY; CDR2 reads FYNNEI. The CDR3 length is 13 residues. V was pared by 6 bases and J by 7 bases, with 15 bases between. This CDR3 is CASRIGRALGYTF. Here the CDR3 DNA reads TGTGCCAGCAGGATAGGCAGGGCCCTTGGCTACACCTTC.

The V call is TRBV5-1, the J call TRBJ1-1; D gene unclear. The CDR3 covers 14 residues. V dropped 4 bases and J dropped 0 bases, with 10 bases sitting between them. Germline CDR1 SGHRS, CDR2 YFSETQ. The CDR3: CASSGETVNTEAFF. CDR3 sequence (DNA): TGCGCCAGCAGCGGGGAGACTGTGAACACTGAAGCTTTCTTT.

This sequence joins TRBV18 and TRBJ2-5; a possible D gene is TRBD1 (5 bases). This CDR3 is 13 amino acids long. CDR1 and CDR2 (germline): KGHSH, LQKENI. Trimming left V 3 bases short and J 3 bases short, with 8 bases between. The DNA for the CDR3 is TGTGCCAGCTCACCCCGGACAAAAGAGACCCAGTACTTC. Amino acids: CASSPRTKETQYF.

The chain recombines TRBV5-6 with TRBJ1-3; D is ambiguous. CDR1 and CDR2 (germline): SGHDT, YYEEEE. This CDR3 is 15 amino acids long. V shed 0 bases and J shed 0 bases, with 7 bases lying between them. The CDR3 region has the DNA TGTGCCAGCAGCTTGGGGGCAGGCTCTGGAAACACCATATATTTT. Its translation: CASSLGAGSGNTIYF.

This clone was seen just once. The chain links TRBV7-3 to TRBJ1-2; TRBD1 matches 9 bases. Trimming cost V 1 base and J 4 bases; bases outside gene matches: 7. CDR3 length: 16 amino acids. From germline, CDR1 is SGHTA and CDR2 FQGTGA. In DNA form, the CDR3 reads TGTGCCAGCAGCTTAAGGGGAACAGGGGGCGCCTATGGCTACACCTTC. Protein: CASSLRGTGGAYGYTF.

The chain combines TRBV6-6 with TRBJ2-4; 7 bases are a match to TRBD1. CDR1 is MNHNY and CDR2 is SVGAGI in the germline V gene (reference sequence). V gave up 2 bases and J gave up 8 bases; unmatched junction bases: 6. CDR3 length equals 14 residues. Here the CDR3 DNA reads TGTGCCAGCAGTTACGACAGGGCCATATACATTCAGTACTTC. Its protein product is CASSYDRAIYIQYF.

The V gene is TRBV29-1, the J gene TRBJ2-1; 8 nucleotides agree with TRBD2. V lost 4 bases to trimming and J lost 6 bases; unmatched junction nucleotides: 8. CDR3 length: 14 residues. Germline loops: CDR1 SQVTM, CDR2 ANQGSEA. This CDR3 reads CSVVRSGKGNEQFF. The CDR3 nucleotides are TGCAGCGTTGTGCGTAGCGGGAAAGGCAATGAGCAGTTCTTC.

The gene calls are TRBV7-9 and TRBJ2-7; TRBD1 matches at 9 bases. The V segment lost 6 bases and the J segment 4 bases; nucleotides outside the gene matches: 4. Germline V lookup: CDR1 SEHNR, CDR2 FQNEAQ (reference sequence). The CDR3 is 13 residues long. CDR3 coding DNA: TGTGCCAGCAGGGGACAGGGTGAATACGAGCAGTACTTC. Encoded protein: CASRGQGEYEQYF.

This rearrangement joins TRBV6-1 to TRBJ1-6, with 9 positions matching TRBD1. J was trimmed by 0 bases and V by 4 bases; bases with no gene match: 7. Germline CDR1 MNHNS, CDR2 SASEGT. CDR3 length equals 18 residues. CDR3 protein: CASSAGTGLASYNSPLHF. In nucleotides, the CDR3 is TGTGCCAGCAGTGCCGGGACAGGGTTAGCCTCCTATAATTCACCCCTCCACTTT.

The chain is built from TRBV2 and TRBJ1-2; 7 bases align to TRBD1. The junction had 6 bases not matched to a gene; V was cut back by 10 bases and J by 4 bases. This CDR3 is built from 12 residues. Germline-derived CDR1 and CDR2 are SNHLY and FYNNEI. The CDR3 protein is CATGTASYGYTF. The DNA for the CDR3 is TGTGCCACCGGGACAGCCAGCTATGGCTACACCTTC.

The chain links TRBV27 to TRBJ1-6; TRBD1 might be the D (6 bases). The ends were cut back, 4 bases at V and 5 bases at J, with 15 bases in the middle. CDR1 is MNHEY, CDR2 SMNVEV, per germline (reference sequence). The CDR3 is 16 amino acids. CDR3 sequence reads: CASSSQGPRDNSPLHF. The CDR3 nucleotides read TGTGCCAGCAGTTCACAGGGACCCAGGGATAATTCACCCCTCCACTTT.

The chain links TRBV29-1 to TRBJ1-1; 7 nucleotides match TRBD1. With V trimmed by 8 bases and J by 8 bases, 17 bases remained unmatched. CDR1 SQVTM and CDR2 ANQGSEA come from the germline V gene. The CDR3 is 14 amino acids. CDR3 amino acids: CSPVVVLTGTEAFF. CDR3 coding DNA: TGCAGCCCTGTTGTAGTATTGACAGGGACAGAAGCTTTCTTT.

The chain uses TRBV5-1 and TRBJ1-2; a weak D match, TRBD1 (6 bases). The germline V gene encodes CDR1 SGHRS and CDR2 YFSETQ. V was trimmed by 2 bases and J by 0 bases, leaving 8 bases between them. The CDR3 has 14 residues. The CDR3 region has the DNA TGCGCCAGCAGCTTAGACAGGCCTAACTATGGCTACACCTTC. This translates into CASSLDRPNYGYTF.

V and J are TRBV3-1 (or the pseudogene TRBV3-2) and TRBJ1-2; D might be TRBD1 (6 bases). CDR3 size: 15 residues. V dropped 0 bases and J dropped 8 bases, with 16 bases sitting between them. Looked up from germline, CDR1 is LGHDT and CDR2 is YNNKEL (reference sequence). As DNA, the CDR3 is TGTGCCAGCAGCCAAGAAGTTCGGGGGGCAGGGGGCTACACCTTC. Amino acids: CASSQEVRGAGGYTF.

This chain joins TRBV11-2 and TRBJ2-1; 8 nucleotides agree with TRBD1. V shed 1 base, J shed 2 bases, and the junction held 7 bases outside the gene matches. Per the germline V gene, CDR1 is SGHAT and CDR2 is FQNNGV. This CDR3 spans 17 amino acids. CDR3 in DNA: TGTGCCAGCAGCTTAGCCGCGACAGGGGCCACCTACAATGAGCAGTTCTTC. This gives the protein CASSLAATGATYNEQFF.

The chain couples TRBV9 to TRBJ2-5; 8 nucleotides align to TRBD1. The CDR3 consists of 15 residues. With 2 bases clipped from V and 5 bases from J, the junction kept 8 bases outside the gene matches. The germline V gene has CDR1 SGDLS and CDR2 YYNGEE. The CDR3 DNA follows: TGTGCCAGCAGCGTGACGGACAGGGTGGTTGAGACCCAGTACTTC. Residues: CASSVTDRVVETQYF.